The clone carrying this TCR beta chain occurred a few times. The V end lost 2 bases, the J end lost 1 base, and 6 bases lay between the germline ends. This CDR3 spans 14 amino acids. From germline, CDR1 is SQVTM and CDR2 ANQGSEA. This entry comes from a study of T-cell reconstitution after alpha-beta-depleted transplantation in children. The TCRbeta library was prepared with unique molecular identifiers. Each CDR3 protein gets one entry after TCRdb re-called the PCR reads with MiXCR. The data contain around 380,000 distinct CDR3 sequences, about a tenth of them seen just once; the ten biggest clones take up 4.5% to 6%.

This chain links TRBV29-1 with TRBJ2-6; D is uncertain. This TCR was sampled from a human donor who donated a stem cell graft to a child with acute myeloid leukemia. The sequencing used PBMCs from the stem cell graft donor, collected from the stem cell graft. The CDR3 here is CSVESASGANVLTF. CDR3 bases: TGCAGCGTTGAATCGGCGTCTGGGGCCAACGTCCTGACTTTC. Combining the CDR3 with reference TRBV29-1 and TRBJ2-6 gives the whole variable domain SAVISQKPSRDICQRGTSLTIQCQVDSQVTMMFWYRQQPGQSLTLIATANQGSEATYESGFVIDKFPISRPNLTFSTLTVSNMSPEDSSIYLCSVESASGANVLTFGAGSRLTVL.